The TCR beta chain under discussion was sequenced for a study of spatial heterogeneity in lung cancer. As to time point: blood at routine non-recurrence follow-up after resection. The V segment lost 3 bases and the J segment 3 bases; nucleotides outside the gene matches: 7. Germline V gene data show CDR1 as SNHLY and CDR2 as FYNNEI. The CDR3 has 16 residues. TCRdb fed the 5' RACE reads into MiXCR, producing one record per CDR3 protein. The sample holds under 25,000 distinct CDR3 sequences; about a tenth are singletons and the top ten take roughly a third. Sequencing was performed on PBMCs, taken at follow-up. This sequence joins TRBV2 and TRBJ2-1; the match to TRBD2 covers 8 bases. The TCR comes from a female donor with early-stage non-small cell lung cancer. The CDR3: CASSEWVAGLYNEQFF. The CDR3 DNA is TGTGCCAGCAGTGAGTGGGTAGCGGGGCTCTACAATGAGCAGTTCTTC.